These 10 T cell receptor beta chains came from one sample sequenced in a study of regulatory T cells in long-lasting Graves disease. Investigators prepared the TCR beta libraries by applying iRepertoire HTBI primers and Arm-PCR of CDR3 regions. TCRdb re-called the multiplex PCR reads with MiXCR, one entry per CDR3 protein. Among about 560,000 distinct CDR3 sequences listed, about 16% were seen once. The time point is: newly diagnosed GD, antithyroid drugs for less than 3 months. The TCR library was made from RNA that had been extracted from PBMCs in TRIzol. The same data also went into a second study, on T cells in Graves' hyperthyroidism and ophthalmopathy.

The sample consisted of peripheral blood mononuclear cells (PBMCs), taken at new diagnosis, from a patient treated with antithyroid drugs. These receptors all come from a man younger than 35 with Graves disease.

The sample holds many counts of this clonotype. This chain joins TRBV4-1 and TRBJ2-7; 9 bases align to TRBD2. With V trimmed by 4 bases and J by 5 bases, 6 bases remained unmatched. This CDR3 is built from 14 residues. Germline V gene data show CDR1 as MGHRA and CDR2 as YSYEKL. The CDR3 nucleotides are TGCGCCAGCAGCCTAGCTAGCGGGAATCACGAGCAGTACTTC. The encoded protein is CASSLASGNHEQYF.

J is TRBJ2-7 and V is TRBV7-9, with D hard to call. This CDR3 is 17 amino acids long. Trimming stripped 5 bases from V and 2 bases from J, with 22 bases between. Germline-derived CDR1 and CDR2 are SEHNR and FQNEAQ (reference sequence). CDR3 amino acids: CASSAQTTGSEAYEQYF. CDR3 coding DNA: TGTGCCAGCAGCGCCCAGACGACCGGGTCAGAAGCCTACGAGCAGTACTTC.

This clonotype was seen a few times. The chain is built from TRBV2 and TRBJ1-1, with a weak D call TRBD1 (6 bases). This CDR3 is 12 amino acids long. The V end was cut by 6 bases, the J end by 7 bases, with 12 bases between. CDR1 and CDR2 (germline): SNHLY, FYNNEI. The CDR3, as DNA: TGTGCCAGCAGACAGGACAGAAGTGAAGCTTTCTTT. Its translation is CASRQDRSEAFF.

At least ten counts were recorded for this clonotype. The chain combines TRBV5-4 with TRBJ2-3; D is ambiguous. V lost 3 bases and J 4 bases, leaving 12 bases between the germline ends. The CDR3 has 14 amino acids. Germline V gene data show CDR1 as SGHNT and CDR2 as YYREEE (reference sequence). CDR3 DNA sequence: TGTGCCAGCAGCTCAGATGGACGGGCAGATACGCAGTATTTT. It translates to CASSSDGRADTQYF.

This clonotype was picked up many times. J is TRBJ2-3 and V is TRBV7-3, with unresolved D. The CDR3 has 13 residues. V gave up 5 bases and J gave up 5 bases, with 11 bases separating them. Looked up from germline, CDR1 is SGHTA and CDR2 is FQGTGA. CDR3 DNA: TGTGCCAGCAGCCCCCAAACGGGAGATACGCAGTATTTT. Translating gives CASSPQTGDTQYF.

This clonotype was seen repeatedly, ten times or more. CDR3: CASSSMGYTF. For the CDR3, the DNA is TGTGCCAGCAGTTCCATGGGCTACACCTTC. V and J are TRBV28 and TRBJ1-2; D gene unclear. This CDR3 has 10 residues. Per germline, CDR1 MDHEN and CDR2 SYDVKM. V was pared by 4 bases and J by 8 bases, with 5 bases between.

In this sample, this clonotype turned up a few times. The J gene is TRBJ2-1, the V gene TRBV9; TRBD1 matches at 7 bases. V was pared by 3 bases and J by 3 bases, with 6 bases of the junction left unmatched. The CDR3 is made up of 15 amino acids. Germline-derived CDR1 and CDR2 are SGDLS and YYNGEE. CDR3 protein: CASSDSGTVYNEQFF. The CDR3 DNA reads TGTGCCAGCAGCGACTCCGGGACAGTCTACAATGAGCAGTTCTTC. The variable domain in full, completed from reference TRBV9 and TRBJ2-1, reads DSGVTQTPKHLITATGQRVTLRCSPRSGDLSVYWYQQSLDQGLQFLIQYYNGEERAKGNILERFSAQQFPDLHSELNLSSLELGDSALYFCASSDSGTVYNEQFFGPGTRLTVL.

Regarding this clonotype: One end of the junction varies from germline; a read error may be responsible. The chain combines TRBV7-3 with TRBJ2-1, with 16 positions matching TRBD2. Per germline, CDR1 SGHTA and CDR2 FQGTGA. The CDR3 has 16 residues. DNA for the CDR3: TGTGCCAGCAGCCCCAATCCCGGGACTAGCGGGAGGGCCGTGGTCTTC. Translated, it gives CASSPNPGTSGRAVVF.

In this sample, this clonotype turned up many times. V usage is TRBV20-1 and J usage is TRBJ2-7, with TRBD2 matching 8 bases. The germline gives CDR1 DFQATT, CDR2 SNEGSKA (reference sequence). The CDR3 length is 17 residues. With 0 bases clipped from V and 3 bases from J, the junction kept 13 bases outside the gene matches. The chain's CDR3 is CSARDYRGSGDDYEQYF. The CDR3 DNA sequence: TGCAGTGCTAGAGATTACCGTGGTAGCGGGGACGACTACGAGCAGTACTTC.

The sample holds many counts of this clonotype. CDR3 amino acids: CASTGLPGDTEAFF. The CDR3 nucleotides read TGTGCCAGCACCGGTCTTCCGGGGGACACTGAAGCTTTCTTT. The chain joins TRBV27 to TRBJ1-1; D might be TRBD1 (5 bases). The V end was cut by 7 bases, the J end by 3 bases, with 15 bases between. CDR3 length equals 14 residues. The germline CDR1 and CDR2 sequences are MNHEY and SMNVEV (reference sequence).